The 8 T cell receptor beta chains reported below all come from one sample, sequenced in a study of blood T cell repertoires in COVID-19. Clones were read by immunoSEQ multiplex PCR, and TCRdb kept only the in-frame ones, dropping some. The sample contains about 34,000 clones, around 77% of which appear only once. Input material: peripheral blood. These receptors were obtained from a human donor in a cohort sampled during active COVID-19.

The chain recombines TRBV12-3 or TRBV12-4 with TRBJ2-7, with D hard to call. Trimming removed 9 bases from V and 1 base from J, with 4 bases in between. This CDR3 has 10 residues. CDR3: CASISYEQYF. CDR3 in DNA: TGTGCCAGTATTTCCTACGAGCAGTACTTC.

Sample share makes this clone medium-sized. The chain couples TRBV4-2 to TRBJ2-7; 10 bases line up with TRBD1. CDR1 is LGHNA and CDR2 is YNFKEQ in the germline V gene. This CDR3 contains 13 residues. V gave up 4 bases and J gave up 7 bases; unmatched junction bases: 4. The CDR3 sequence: CASSLGQGSEQYF. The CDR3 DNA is TGTGCCAGCAGCCTGGGACAGGGGTCGGAGCAGTACTTC.

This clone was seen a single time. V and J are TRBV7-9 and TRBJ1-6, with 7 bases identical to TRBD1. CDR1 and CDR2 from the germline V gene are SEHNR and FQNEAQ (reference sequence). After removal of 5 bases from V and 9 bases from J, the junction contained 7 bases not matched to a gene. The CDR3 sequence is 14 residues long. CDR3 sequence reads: CASSPDRESSPLHF. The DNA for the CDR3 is TGTGCCAGCAGCCCTGACAGGGAGAGTTCACCCCTCCACTTT.

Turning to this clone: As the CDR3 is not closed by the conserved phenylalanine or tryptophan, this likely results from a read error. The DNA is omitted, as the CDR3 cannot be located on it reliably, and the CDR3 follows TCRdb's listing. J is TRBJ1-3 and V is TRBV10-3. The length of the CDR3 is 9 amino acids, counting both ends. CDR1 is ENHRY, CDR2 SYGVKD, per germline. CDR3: CAISEVRVS.

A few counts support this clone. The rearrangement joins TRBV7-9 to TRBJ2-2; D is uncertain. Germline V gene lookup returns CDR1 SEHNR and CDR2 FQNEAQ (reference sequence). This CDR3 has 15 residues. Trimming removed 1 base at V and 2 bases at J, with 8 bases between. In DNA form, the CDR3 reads TGTGCCAGCAGCTTAGTTGCGGTAAACACCGGGGAGCTGTTTTTT. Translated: CASSLVAVNTGELFF.

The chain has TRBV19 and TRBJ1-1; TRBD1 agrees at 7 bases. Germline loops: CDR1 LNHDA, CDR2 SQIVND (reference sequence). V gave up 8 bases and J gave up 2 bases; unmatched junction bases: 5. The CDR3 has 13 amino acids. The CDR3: CASEDRVNTEAFF. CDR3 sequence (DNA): TGTGCCAGTGAAGACAGGGTTAACACTGAAGCTTTCTTT.

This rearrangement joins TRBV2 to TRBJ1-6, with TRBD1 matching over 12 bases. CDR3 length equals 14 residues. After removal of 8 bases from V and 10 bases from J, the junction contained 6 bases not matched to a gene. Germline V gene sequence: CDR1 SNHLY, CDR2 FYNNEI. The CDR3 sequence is CASEPGTGGSPLHF. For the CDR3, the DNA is TGTGCCAGCGAGCCCGGGACAGGGGGCTCACCCCTCCACTTT.

This CDR3 is CASSSRQGRNTEAFF. CDR3 DNA sequence: TGTGCCAGCAGCTCTCGACAGGGTCGGAACACTGAAGCTTTCTTT. The J gene is TRBJ1-1, the V gene TRBV7-2, with 7 nucleotides matching TRBD1. From germline, CDR1 is SGHTA and CDR2 FQGNSA. V shed 4 bases and J 1 base; nucleotides not matched to a gene: 6. The CDR3 covers 15 residues.